The entry below describes one TCR beta chain. This sample was included in a study of blood T cell repertoires in COVID-19. Overall study: The United States, Italy and Spain were the sources of the acute and convalescent COVID-19 samples.

TCRdb's copy holds only in-frame clones and misses some; the assay was immunoSEQ multiplex PCR. The table lists roughly 220,000 clones, more than 85% of them singletons, with roughly 10% in the top ten. The CDR3 sequence is 15 residues long. J was trimmed by 10 bases and V by 4 bases; bases with no gene match: 9. Germline assignment: CDR1 SGHRS and CDR2 YFSETQ. Seattle-derived patients entered the study during active infection and were followed longitudinally. Sample: peripheral blood. The chain recombines TRBV5-1 with TRBJ2-5, with 14 bases matching TRBD2. This TCR derives from a woman aged 45 to 65 with COVID-19, enrolled during active disease. CDR3 sequence (DNA): TGCGCCAGCAGCGGGACTAGCGGGGGCCCGGGGAGCCAGTACTTC. Translation gives CASSGTSGGPGSQYF.